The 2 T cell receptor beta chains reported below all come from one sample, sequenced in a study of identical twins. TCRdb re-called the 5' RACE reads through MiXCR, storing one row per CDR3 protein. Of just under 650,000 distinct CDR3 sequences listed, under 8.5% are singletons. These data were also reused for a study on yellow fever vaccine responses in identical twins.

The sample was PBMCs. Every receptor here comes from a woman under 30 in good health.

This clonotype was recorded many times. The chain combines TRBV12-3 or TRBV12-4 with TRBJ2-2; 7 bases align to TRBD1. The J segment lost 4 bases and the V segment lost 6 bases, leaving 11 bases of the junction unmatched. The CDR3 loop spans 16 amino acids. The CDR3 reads CASRRNRGGFTGELFF. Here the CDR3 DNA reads TGTGCCAGCAGGCGAAACAGGGGCGGGTTCACCGGGGAGCTGTTTTTT.

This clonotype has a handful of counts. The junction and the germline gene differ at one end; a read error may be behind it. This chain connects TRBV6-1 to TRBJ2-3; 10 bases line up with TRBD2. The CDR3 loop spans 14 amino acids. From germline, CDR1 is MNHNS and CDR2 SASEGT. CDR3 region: CATTKRGGQDMQYF. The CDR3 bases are TGTGCCACCACTAAGCGGGGGGGCCAAGATATGCAGTATTTT.